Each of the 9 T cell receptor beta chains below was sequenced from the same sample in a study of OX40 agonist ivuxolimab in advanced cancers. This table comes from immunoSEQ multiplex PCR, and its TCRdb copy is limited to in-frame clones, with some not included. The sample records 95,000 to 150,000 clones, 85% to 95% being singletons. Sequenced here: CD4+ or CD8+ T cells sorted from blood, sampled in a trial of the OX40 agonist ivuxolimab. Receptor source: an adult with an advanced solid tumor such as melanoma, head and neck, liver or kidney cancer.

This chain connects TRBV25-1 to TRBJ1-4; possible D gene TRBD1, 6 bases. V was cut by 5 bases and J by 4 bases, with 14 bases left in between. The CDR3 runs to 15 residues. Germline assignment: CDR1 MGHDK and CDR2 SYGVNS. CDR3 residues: CASSKPGQHNEKLFF. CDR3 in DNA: TGTGCCAGCAGTAAGCCGGGACAACATAATGAAAAACTGTTTTTT.

The CDR3 here is CATGGAATGELFF. CDR3 DNA: TGTGCCACGGGGGGAGCGGCTACCGGGGAGCTGTTTTTT. V and J are TRBV28 and TRBJ2-2; 7 bases line up with TRBD2. Trimming at V came to 10 bases and at J to 5 bases, leaving 7 bases not matched to a gene. The germline gives CDR1 MDHEN, CDR2 SYDVKM. The length of the CDR3 is 13 residues. The whole variable domain, remainder taken from reference TRBV28 and TRBJ2-2, is DVKVTQSSRYLVKRTGEKVFLECVQDMDHENMFWYRQDPGLGLRLIYFSYDVKMKEKGDIPEGYSVSREKKERFSLILESASTNQTSMYLCATGGAATGELFFGEGSRLTVL.

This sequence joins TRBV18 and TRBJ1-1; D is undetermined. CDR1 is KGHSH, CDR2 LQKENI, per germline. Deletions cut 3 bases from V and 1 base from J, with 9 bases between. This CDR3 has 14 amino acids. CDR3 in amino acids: CASSPVDGNTEAFF. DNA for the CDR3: TGTGCCAGCTCACCTGTTGATGGGAACACTGAAGCTTTCTTT.

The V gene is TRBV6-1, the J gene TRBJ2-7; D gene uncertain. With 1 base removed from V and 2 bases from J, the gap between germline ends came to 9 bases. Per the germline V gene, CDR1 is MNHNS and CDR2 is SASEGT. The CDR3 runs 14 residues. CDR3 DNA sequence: TGTGCCAGCAGTGAAGAGAACAACCCCTACGAGCAGTACTTC. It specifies CASSEENNPYEQYF.

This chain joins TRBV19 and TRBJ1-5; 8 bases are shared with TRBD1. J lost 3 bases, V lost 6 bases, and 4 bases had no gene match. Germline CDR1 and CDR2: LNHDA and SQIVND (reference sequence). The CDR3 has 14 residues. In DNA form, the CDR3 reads TGTGCCAGTAGGACAGGGGCGTACAATCAGCCCCAGCATTTT. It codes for CASRTGAYNQPQHF.

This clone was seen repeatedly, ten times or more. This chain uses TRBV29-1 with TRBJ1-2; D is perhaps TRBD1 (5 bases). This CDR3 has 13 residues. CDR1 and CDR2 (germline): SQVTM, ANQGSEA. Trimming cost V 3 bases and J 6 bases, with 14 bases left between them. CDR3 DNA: TGCAGCGTTGATGACAGCCTCCTGAATGGCTACACCTTC. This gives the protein CSVDDSLLNGYTF.

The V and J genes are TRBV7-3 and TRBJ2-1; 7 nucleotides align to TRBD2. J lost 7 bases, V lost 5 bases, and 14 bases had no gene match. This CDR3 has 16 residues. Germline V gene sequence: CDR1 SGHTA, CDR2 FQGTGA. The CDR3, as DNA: TGTGCCAGCAGCCCCCAGTCAGCGGGAAAGGGGAATGAGCAGTTCTTC. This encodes CASSPQSAGKGNEQFF.

CDR3 protein: CASSQGTSGSGPQYF. The CDR3 nucleotides read TGCGCCAGCAGCCAAGGGACTAGCGGGAGTGGGCCCCAGTACTTC. V and J are TRBV4-1 and TRBJ2-5; 13 bases line up with TRBD2. Germline V gives CDR1 MGHRA, CDR2 YSYEKL. J gave up 9 bases and V 1 base, and 5 bases lay outside the gene matches. This CDR3 comprises 15 residues.

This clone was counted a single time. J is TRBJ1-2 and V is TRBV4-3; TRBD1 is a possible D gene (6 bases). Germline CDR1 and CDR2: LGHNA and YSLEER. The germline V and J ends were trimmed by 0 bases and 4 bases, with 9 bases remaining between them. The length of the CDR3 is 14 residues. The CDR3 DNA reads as TGCGCCAGCAGCCAAGATCAGGGGTCCTATGGCTACACCTTC. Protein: CASSQDQGSYGYTF.